Presented here are 21 T cell receptor beta chains from one specimen sequenced in a study of human T cells and chemical hapten exposure. As for time point: patch test 1, 2 weeks after DPC sensitization. Specified treatment: therapeutic diphenylcyclopropenone sensitization with weekly scalp DPC. TCRdb used MiXCR to reprocess the RACE reads, holding one entry per CDR3 protein. Among 150,000 to 200,000 distinct CDR3 sequences listed, 13% to 15% were seen once. This material consisted of whole blood, taken in connection with sensitization to the hapten diphenylcyclopropenone (DPC). Source of these receptors: a woman aged 25 to 39 with alopecia areata. Some clones in this sample may be carry-over from other donors' samples.

The table lists this clonotype with a few counts. J is TRBJ2-7 and V is TRBV28; 11 bases are a match to TRBD2. The CDR3 covers 14 residues. V shed 7 bases, J shed 3 bases, and the junction held 5 bases outside the gene matches. Germline V gene sequence: CDR1 MDHEN, CDR2 SYDVKM. The DNA of the CDR3 is TGTGCCAGCACTCGAGGGACTAGCGGCTACGAGCAGTACTTC. This translates into CASTRGTSGYEQYF.

This clonotype was picked up a small number of times. V usage is TRBV18 and J usage is TRBJ1-1, with D possibly being TRBD1 (5 bases). V was cut by 3 bases and J by 3 bases, with 17 bases left in between. CDR1 and CDR2 from the germline V gene are KGHSH and LQKENI. This CDR3 comprises 16 residues. The CDR3 coding sequence is TGTGCCAGCTCACCGCAAGGGACTCTCGGGGACACTGAAGCTTTCTTT. Residues: CASSPQGTLGDTEAFF.

The rearrangement joins TRBV5-1 to TRBJ2-3, with no clear D. The germline gives CDR1 SGHRS, CDR2 YFSETQ. This CDR3 has 11 amino acids. V was cut by 0 bases and J by 10 bases, with 6 bases left in between. CDR3: CASSLEGSQYF. CDR3 sequence (DNA): TGCGCCAGCAGCTTGGAGGGTTCGCAGTATTTT.

This clonotype was detected only a few times. The chain's CDR3 is CAISGQGMNTEAFF. CDR3 DNA sequence: TGTGCCATCAGTGGACAGGGGATGAACACTGAAGCTTTCTTT. The V and J genes are TRBV10-3 and TRBJ1-1; 8 nucleotides match TRBD1. V lost 4 bases to trimming and J lost 0 bases; unmatched junction nucleotides: 1. In germline, CDR1 is ENHRY, CDR2 SYGVKD. CDR3 length: 14 amino acids.

The chain carries TRBV6-1 and TRBJ2-3; D may be TRBD1 or TRBD2 (5 bases each). Germline assignment: CDR1 MNHNS and CDR2 SASEGT. This CDR3 region has 15 residues. Trimming took off 2 bases at V and 2 bases at J, with 11 bases between the two ends. The CDR3 DNA sequence: TGTGCCAGCAGTGAAAGGGGAGAACACACAGATACGCAGTATTTT. Protein: CASSERGEHTDTQYF.

This chain joins TRBV27 and TRBJ2-5; D remains unclear. The CDR3 has 13 amino acids. Looked up from germline, CDR1 is MNHEY and CDR2 is SMNVEV (reference sequence). Trimming pared 5 bases from V and 4 bases from J, leaving 11 bases between. In nucleotides, the CDR3 is TGTGCCAGCAGTCGAAATTGGGGAGAGACCCAGTACTTC. It yields the protein CASSRNWGETQYF.

In this sample, this clonotype turned up a few times. The V gene is TRBV3-1, the J gene TRBJ1-1; D unclear. The length of the CDR3 is 16 residues. Germline V lookup: CDR1 LGHDT, CDR2 YNNKEL (reference sequence). The V and J ends lost 1 base and 0 bases respectively, with 12 bases between them. The CDR3 DNA reads TGTGCCAGCAGCCAAGGCCGTTCAGCCATGAACACTGAAGCTTTCTTT. Translated: CASSQGRSAMNTEAFF.

This clonotype was seen many times. This sequence joins TRBV28 and TRBJ2-1; D is perhaps TRBD2 (5 bases). CDR1 and CDR2 (germline): MDHEN, SYDVKM. The CDR3 is made up of 11 amino acids. Trimming cost V 5 bases and J 8 bases, with 7 bases left between them. This CDR3 reads CASSLAYEQFF. The CDR3 coding sequence is TGTGCCAGCAGTCTAGCCTATGAGCAGTTCTTC.

The chain couples TRBV5-6 to TRBJ2-7, with 9 bases that match TRBD2. The CDR3 spans 15 residues. Germline V gene lookup returns CDR1 SGHDT and CDR2 YYEEEE. J lost 3 bases, V lost 0 bases, and 4 bases had no gene match. The CDR3 region has the DNA TGTGCCAGCAGCTTGGAGGCTAGCGGGATCTACGAGCAGTACTTC. Translation gives CASSLEASGIYEQYF. The whole variable domain, remainder taken from reference TRBV5-6 and TRBJ2-7, is DAGVTQSPTHLIKTRGQQVTLRCSPKSGHDTVSWYQQALGQGPQFIFQYYEEEERQRGNFPDRFSGHQFPNYSSELNVNALLLGDSALYLCASSLEASGIYEQYFGPGTRLTVT.

This clonotype was seen ten or more times. The gene calls are TRBV7-2 and TRBJ1-5, with unresolved D. Trimming took 4 bases from V and 1 from J, leaving 8 bases between them. CDR3 length: 14 residues. CDR1 SGHTA and CDR2 FQGNSA come from the germline V gene. CDR3 amino acids: CASSWAGSNQPQHF. The CDR3 DNA is TGTGCCAGCAGCTGGGCGGGGAGCAATCAGCCCCAGCATTTT.

J is TRBJ1-1 and V is TRBV18; D is perhaps TRBD1 (5 bases). The CDR3 has 15 residues. V was shortened by 2 bases and J by 6 bases, with 16 bases between the two germline ends. Germline V CDR1 and CDR2: KGHSH, LQKENI. This CDR3 is CASSPRLVGEAEAFF. The CDR3 DNA is TGTGCCAGCTCACCAAGGTTGGTGGGGGAAGCTGAAGCTTTCTTT.

The sample holds many counts of this clonotype. The chain employs TRBV20-1 and TRBJ2-1; the D gene is possibly TRBD2 (6 bases). With 5 bases removed from V and 1 base from J, the gap between germline ends came to 15 bases. Germline loops: CDR1 DFQATT, CDR2 SNEGSKA (reference sequence). CDR3 size: 15 residues. The CDR3 loop reads CSAGGSGLSYNEQFF. The CDR3 DNA sequence: TGCAGTGCTGGTGGGTCCGGACTATCCTACAATGAGCAGTTCTTC.

This clonotype was observed a few times. The gene calls are TRBV3-1 and TRBJ2-3; TRBD2 matches 7 bases. The CDR3 is 16 residues long. Trimming removed 1 base from V and 2 bases from J; junction bases left unmatched: 6. Germline lookup yields CDR1 LGHDT and CDR2 YNNKEL (reference sequence). The CDR3 reads CASSQGARLATDTQYF. The CDR3 nucleotides read TGTGCCAGCAGCCAAGGGGCGCGACTAGCCACAGATACGCAGTATTTT.

This clonotype appeared a few times. The chain links TRBV5-4 to TRBJ1-2, with D perhaps TRBD1 (5 bases). This CDR3 contains 14 residues. CDR1 SGHNT and CDR2 YYREEE come from the germline V gene (reference sequence). The V end lost 1 base, the J end lost 2 bases, and 9 bases lay between the germline ends. CDR3 nucleotide sequence: TGTGCCAGCAGCTTGCCAGGGCGAAACTATGGCTACACCTTC. Translation: CASSLPGRNYGYTF.

The rearrangement links TRBV3-1 to TRBJ2-2; weak D call: TRBD2 (6 bases). The germline V gene has CDR1 LGHDT and CDR2 YNNKEL (reference sequence). This CDR3 has 15 amino acids. V lost 2 bases to trimming and J lost 6 bases, with 13 bases between them. CDR3: CASSQTGGPAGELFF. The CDR3 nucleotides read TGTGCCAGCAGCCAAACAGGAGGGCCCGCCGGGGAGCTGTTTTTT.

This clonotype was picked up many times. J is TRBJ2-6 and V is TRBV18; D is uncertain. CDR1 is KGHSH and CDR2 is LQKENI in the germline V gene. This CDR3 is built from 17 residues. The V and J ends lost 3 bases and 4 bases respectively, with 16 bases between them. The CDR3 sequence: CASSPLPVGSGANVLTF. In DNA form, the CDR3 reads TGTGCCAGCTCACCCCTGCCAGTGGGTTCCGGGGCCAACGTCCTGACTTTC.

This clonotype was found a few times. The rearrangement links TRBV10-3 to TRBJ1-1; D is uncertain. The CDR3 loop spans 11 amino acids. Germline-derived CDR1 and CDR2 are ENHRY and SYGVKD. V lost 2 bases to trimming and J lost 8 bases, with 6 bases between them. CDR3 DNA: TGTGCCATCAGTGAGGGCAGGGAAGCTTTCTTT. It codes for CAISEGREAFF.

This clonotype was found a few times. The V gene is TRBV7-2, the J gene TRBJ1-6; D is ambiguous. In germline, CDR1 is SGHTA, CDR2 FQGNSA. The CDR3 extends over 12 amino acids. V lost 4 bases and J 15 bases, leaving 13 bases between the germline ends. CDR3 nucleotide sequence: TGTGCCAGCAGCTCCAACGCGGGTTACCTCCACTTT. As protein: CASSSNAGYLHF.

This chain uses TRBV5-1 with TRBJ2-2; either TRBD1 or TRBD2 may supply D (6 bases each). The CDR3 spans 13 residues. V was clipped by 4 bases and J by 10 bases, with 14 bases between them. Germline CDR1 and CDR2: SGHRS and YFSETQ. As DNA, the CDR3 is TGCGCCAGCAGCGCCGAGGGGGGCTTGGAGCTGTTTTTT. This translates into CASSAEGGLELFF.

The chain couples TRBV20-1 to TRBJ1-6; D call uncertain. From germline, CDR1 is DFQATT and CDR2 SNEGSKA (reference sequence). CDR3 length: 17 amino acids. The ends were cut back, 0 bases at V and 0 bases at J, with 12 bases in the middle. In nucleotides, the CDR3 is TGCAGTGCTAGAGATCCCGGTAGGAGCTCCTATAATTCACCCCTCCACTTT. It specifies CSARDPGRSSYNSPLHF.

In its sample, this clonotype was seen a few times. The gene calls are TRBV28 and TRBJ2-7, with 12 bases identical to TRBD2. The CDR3 sequence is 16 residues long. Trimming took 4 bases from V and 3 from J; bases not matched to a gene: 7. Germline values: CDR1 MDHEN, CDR2 SYDVKM. CDR3 sequence: CASSSSGTSGLYEQYF. CDR3 DNA: TGTGCCAGCAGTTCCTCCGGGACTAGCGGGCTCTACGAGCAGTACTTC.